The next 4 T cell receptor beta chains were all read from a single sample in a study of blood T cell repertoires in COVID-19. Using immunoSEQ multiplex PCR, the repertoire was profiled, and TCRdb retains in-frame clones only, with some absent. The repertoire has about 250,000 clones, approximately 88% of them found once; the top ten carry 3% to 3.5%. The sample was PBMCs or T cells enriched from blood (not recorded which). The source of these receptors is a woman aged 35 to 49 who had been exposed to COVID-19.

The CDR3 sequence is CATSRGGISTDTQYF. DNA of the CDR3: TGTGCCACCAGTCGGGGCGGGATAAGCACAGATACGCAGTATTTT. This sequence joins TRBV24-1 and TRBJ2-3, with D tentatively TRBD2 (6 bases). This CDR3 region has 15 residues. From germline, CDR1 is KGHDR and CDR2 SFDVKD. Trimming stripped 6 bases from V and 0 bases from J, with 12 bases between.

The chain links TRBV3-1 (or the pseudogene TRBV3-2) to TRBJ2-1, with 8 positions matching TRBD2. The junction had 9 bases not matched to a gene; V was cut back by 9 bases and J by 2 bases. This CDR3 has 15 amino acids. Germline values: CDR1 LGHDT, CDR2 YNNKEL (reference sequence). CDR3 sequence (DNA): TGTGCCAGTAAGAGTGGACTAGCAACCTACAATGAGCAGTTCTTC. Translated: CASKSGLATYNEQFF.

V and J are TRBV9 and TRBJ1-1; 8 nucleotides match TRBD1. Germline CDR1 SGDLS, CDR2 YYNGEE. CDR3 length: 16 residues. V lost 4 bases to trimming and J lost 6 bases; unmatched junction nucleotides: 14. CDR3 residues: CASSLSGTGSGPEAFF. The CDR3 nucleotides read TGTGCCAGCAGCCTCTCCGGGACAGGCTCGGGGCCTGAAGCTTTCTTT.

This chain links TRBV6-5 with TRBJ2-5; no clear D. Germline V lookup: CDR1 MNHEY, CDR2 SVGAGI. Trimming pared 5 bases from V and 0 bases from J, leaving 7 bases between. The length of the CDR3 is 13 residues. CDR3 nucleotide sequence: TGTGCCAGCAGTCAAATGTACCAAGAGACCCAGTACTTC. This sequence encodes CASSQMYQETQYF.